The rows below give T cell receptor beta chains drawn from one sample of a study of blood T cells in healthy people across ages. From the 5' RACE reads, TCRdb called clonotypes with MiXCR, one entry per CDR3 protein. The sample lists roughly 800,000 distinct CDR3 sequences, roughly 25% seen once, with 3% to 4% in the top ten. This sample also appeared in a second study, on T cells of mothers and their children.

The sequencing sample was made of blood. These receptors were collected from a boy younger than 18 in good health. The CDR3 runs from the conserved cysteine through the conserved F or W. The D gene is left open where the match is weak. Clone size is given for some rows only: seen once, a few or many times, or a class if the clone is expanded.

CDR3 protein,CDR3 DNA,D gene,J gene,clone size,V gene
CASSEGTGTGNQPQHF,TGTGCCAGCAGCGAGGGCACCGGGACAGGGAATCAGCCCCAGCATTTT,TRBD1,TRBJ1-5,.,TRBV9
CASSQWDSDNEQFF,TGTGCCAGCAGTCAGTGGGACAGTGACAATGAGCAGTTCTTC,TRBD1,TRBJ2-1,few,TRBV27
CASGESTEAFF,TGTGCCAGCGGGGAGAGCACTGAAGCTTTCTTT,.,TRBJ1-1,many,TRBV6-6
CASSLQGGSNYGYTF,TGTGCCAGCAGCTTACAGGGGGGATCGAACTATGGCTACACCTTC,TRBD1,TRBJ1-2,.,TRBV7-9
CSVQGAGDTQYF,TGCAGCGTCCAGGGGGCGGGAGATACGCAGTATTTT,TRBD1,TRBJ2-3,.,TRBV29-1
CSVEAIQDNGYTF,TGCAGCGTTGAAGCCATCCAGGACAATGGCTACACCTTC,.,TRBJ1-2,.,TRBV29-1
CASSLGRQNYPVETQYF,TGTGCCAGCAGCTTAGGGAGGCAGAACTATCCCGTAGAGACCCAGTACTTC,.,TRBJ2-5,.,TRBV11-2
CASSLLTKYEQYF,TGTGCCAGCAGCTTACTAACCAAATACGAGCAGTACTTC,.,TRBJ2-7,few,TRBV7-2
CVSSLQPGQGLSVYGYTF,TGTGTCAGCAGCTTGCAACCGGGACAGGGATTATCGGTCTATGGCTACACCTTC,TRBD1,TRBJ1-2,few,TRBV5-5
CASSWGQYF,TGCGCCAGCAGCTGGGGTCAGTACTTC,.,TRBJ2-5,.,TRBV5-1
CASSEQQETQYF,TGTGCCAGCAGTGAACAACAAGAGACCCAGTACTTC,.,TRBJ2-5,few,TRBV25-1
CSVARIIGETQYF,TGCAGCGTCGCGCGAATAATCGGGGAGACCCAGTACTTC,.,TRBJ2-5,few,TRBV29-1
CASSKPLRERSEKLFF,TGTGCCAGCAGCAAACCCCTCCGGGAGAGGAGTGAAAAACTGTTTTTT,.,TRBJ1-4,.,TRBV21-1
CSVGASSSGANVLTF,TGCAGCGTTGGGGCCAGCTCCTCTGGGGCCAACGTCCTGACTTTC,.,TRBJ2-6,few,TRBV29-1
CATSRVTDSQDEQYF,TGTGCCACCAGCAGAGTCACAGATTCCCAGGACGAGCAGTACTTC,.,TRBJ2-7,few,TRBV15
CASSRWGRGRYNEQFF,TGTGCCAGCAGCCGCTGGGGGCGGGGGCGGTACAATGAGCAGTTCTTC,.,TRBJ2-1,.,TRBV21-1
CASSTYTGELFF,TGTGCCAGCAGTACCTATACCGGGGAGCTGTTTTTT,.,TRBJ2-2,.,TRBV6-2/TRBV6-3
CATSRSPVTSHGSPLHF,TGTGCCACCAGCAGGTCTCCCGTCACTTCGCACGGTTCACCCCTCCACTTT,.,TRBJ1-6,.,TRBV15
CASSDWSSGIYEQYF,TGCGCCAGCAGTGATTGGTCTAGCGGGATCTACGAGCAGTACTTC,TRBD2,TRBJ2-7,.,TRBV10-2
CAWSVLEEQFF,TGTGCCTGGAGTGTTCTGGAGGAGCAGTTCTTC,.,TRBJ2-1,.,TRBV30
CASSVGSPLHF,TGTGCCAGCAGCGTAGGTTCACCCCTCCACTTT,.,TRBJ1-6,few,TRBV9
CSVEDWAGGIYEQFF,TGCAGCGTTGAAGATTGGGCGGGGGGGATCTATGAGCAGTTCTTC,TRBD2,TRBJ2-1,few,TRBV29-1
CATATDRGTQETQYF,TGTGCCACCGCGACCGACAGGGGAACACAAGAGACCCAGTACTTC,TRBD1,TRBJ2-5,.,TRBV19
CASSTDGSTNEKLFF,TGCGCCAGCAGCACGGACGGATCAACTAATGAAAAACTGTTTTTT,.,TRBJ1-4,.,TRBV5-1
CASSYRTSGRGNEQFF,TGTGCCAGCAGTTACCGGACTAGCGGGAGAGGGAATGAGCAGTTCTTC,TRBD2,TRBJ2-1,once,TRBV28
CASSQNWRGLNNEQFF,TGCGCCAGCAGCCAAAACTGGAGGGGCCTTAACAATGAGCAGTTCTTC,.,TRBJ2-1,.,TRBV4-3
CASSSSTSGPQFF,TGTGCCAGCAGTTCCTCGACTAGCGGGCCGCAGTTCTTC,TRBD2,TRBJ2-1,few,TRBV6-2/TRBV6-3
CSTEQGDETQYF,TGCAGCACCGAACAGGGTGATGAGACCCAGTACTTC,.,TRBJ2-5,.,TRBV29-1
CSGTGGVNIQYF,TGCAGTGGGACAGGGGGCGTAAACATTCAGTACTTC,TRBD1,TRBJ2-4,many,TRBV20-1
CSASTESDTEAFF,TGCAGTGCTAGCACAGAATCGGACACTGAAGCTTTCTTT,.,TRBJ1-1,few,TRBV20-1
CSVNRGYEQYF,TGCAGCGTCAACAGGGGCTACGAGCAGTACTTC,TRBD1,TRBJ2-7,.,TRBV29-1
CASSFGSGRVETQYF,TGTGCCAGCAGCTTTGGGAGCGGGAGAGTAGAGACCCAGTACTTC,TRBD2,TRBJ2-5,.,TRBV5-5
CSVEDLAGGYGYTF,TGCAGCGTTGAAGACCTGGCAGGGGGCTATGGCTACACCTTC,TRBD1,TRBJ1-2,.,TRBV29-1
CASSLARSAPDTQYF,TGCGCCAGCAGCCTCGCCCGATCCGCCCCAGATACGCAGTATTTT,.,TRBJ2-3,.,TRBV4-3
CASRRTGRAEAFF,TGTGCCAGCAGGAGGACAGGACGGGCTGAAGCTTTCTTT,TRBD1,TRBJ1-1,few,TRBV28
CASSRFGQDKETQYF,TGTGCCAGCAGCCGGTTCGGACAGGACAAAGAGACCCAGTACTTC,TRBD1,TRBJ2-5,few,TRBV12-3/TRBV12-4
CATSSHGLAGSYEQYF,TGTGCCACCAGCAGCCATGGACTAGCGGGCTCCTACGAGCAGTACTTC,TRBD2,TRBJ2-7,few,TRBV15
CSARVGTGVGLDYGYTF,TGCAGTGCTAGAGTGGGGACAGGGGTGGGGTTGGACTATGGCTACACCTTC,TRBD1,TRBJ1-2,few,TRBV20-1
CSARSLAPSYNEQFF,TGCAGTGCTAGATCTCTAGCGCCATCCTACAATGAGCAGTTCTTC,.,TRBJ2-1,few,TRBV20-1
CASSYSNRDYEQYF,TGTGCCAGCAGTTACTCGAACAGAGACTACGAGCAGTACTTC,.,TRBJ2-7,few,TRBV6-5
CASSQAAQGALSTEAFF,TGCGCCAGCAGCCAAGCTGCACAGGGGGCGTTGAGCACTGAAGCTTTCTTT,TRBD1,TRBJ1-1,.,TRBV4-3
CATSRDGQGAEDEQFF,TGTGCCACCAGCAGAGACGGACAGGGGGCTGAGGATGAGCAGTTCTTC,TRBD1,TRBJ2-1,few,TRBV15
CASSQGYDANTEAFF,TGCGCCAGCAGCCAAGGGTATGACGCCAACACTGAAGCTTTCTTT,.,TRBJ1-1,.,TRBV4-1
CARQSRVTGELFF,TGTGCCAGACAAAGCAGGGTCACCGGGGAGCTGTTTTTT,.,TRBJ2-2,.,TRBV21-1
CAGSLSGGYGYTF,TGTGCCGGCAGCTTATCTGGGGGCTATGGCTACACCTTC,.,TRBJ1-2,few,TRBV7-2
CASRTSGRGTGANVLTF,TGTGCCAGCAGGACTAGCGGGAGGGGTACTGGGGCCAACGTCCTGACTTTC,TRBD2,TRBJ2-6,.,TRBV3-1
CASSQEVQPGYEQYF,TGCGCCAGCAGCCAAGAGGTGCAGCCGGGCTACGAGCAGTACTTC,.,TRBJ2-7,few,TRBV4-1
CASSSPRTGAYNEQFF,TGTGCCAGCAGTTCCCCCAGGACAGGGGCCTACAATGAGCAGTTCTTC,TRBD1,TRBJ2-1,.,TRBV7-2
CASSNQDGANYEQYF,TGTGCCAGCAGCAACCAGGACGGGGCGAACTACGAGCAGTACTTC,.,TRBJ2-7,few,TRBV7-6
CASSLAGGRNEQFF,TGTGCCAGCAGTTTAGCGGGAGGACGCAATGAGCAGTTCTTC,TRBD2,TRBJ2-1,few,TRBV6-2/TRBV6-3
CASSLWTSGRTQETQYF,TGTGCCAGCAGCTTATGGACTAGCGGGAGGACTCAGGAGACCCAGTACTTC,TRBD2,TRBJ2-5,few,TRBV11-2
CSAKKPGLSSYEQYF,TGCAGTGCCAAGAAGCCGGGACTTAGCTCCTACGAGCAGTACTTC,.,TRBJ2-7,.,TRBV20-1
CASSQAGDNSPLHF,TGTGCCAGCAGCCAAGCAGGGGATAATTCACCCCTCCACTTT,.,TRBJ1-6,.,TRBV14
CSVTGTGGVIIGYTF,TGCAGCGTGACCGGGACAGGGGGCGTCATAATCGGCTACACCTTC,TRBD1,TRBJ1-2,few,TRBV29-1
CSARDPPTVNYGF,TGCAGTGCTAGAGATCCCCCGACAGTTAACTATGGCTTC,.,TRBJ1-2,few,TRBV20-1